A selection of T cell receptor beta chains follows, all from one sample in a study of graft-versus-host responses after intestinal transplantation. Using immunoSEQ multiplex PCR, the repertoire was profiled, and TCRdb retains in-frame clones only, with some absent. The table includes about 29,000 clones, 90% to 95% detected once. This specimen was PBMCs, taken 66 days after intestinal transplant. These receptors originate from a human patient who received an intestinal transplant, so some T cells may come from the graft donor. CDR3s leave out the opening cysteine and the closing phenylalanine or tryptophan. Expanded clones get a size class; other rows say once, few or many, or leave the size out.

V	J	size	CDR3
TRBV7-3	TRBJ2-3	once	ASSLTGAVTDTQY
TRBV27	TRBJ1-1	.	ASSSKGMLPEAF
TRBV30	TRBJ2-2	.	AWGITNTGELF
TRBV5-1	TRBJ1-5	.	ASSLAGRGNQPQH
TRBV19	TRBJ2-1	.	ASSIGAMYNEQF
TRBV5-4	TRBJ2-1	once	ASSQRLESYEQF
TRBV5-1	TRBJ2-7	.	ASSWDSKYEQY
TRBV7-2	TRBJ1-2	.	ASSGQRGGGPTYGYT
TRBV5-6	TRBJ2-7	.	ASSLTFYEQY
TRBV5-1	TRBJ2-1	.	ASRSGASGKFNEQF
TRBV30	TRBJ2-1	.	AWSVGVAGVFEQF
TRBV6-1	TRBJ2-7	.	ASSEAAGSPNEQY
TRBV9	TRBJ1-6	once	ASSVGWSSYNSPLH
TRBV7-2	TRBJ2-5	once	ASSRRGGETQY
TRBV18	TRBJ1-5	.	ASSPTVRLMLSYYSNQPQH
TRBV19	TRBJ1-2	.	ASSINGQGGYGYT
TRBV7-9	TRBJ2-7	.	ASFDAGTGDYEQY
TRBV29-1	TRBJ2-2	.	SVEVVAGETGELF
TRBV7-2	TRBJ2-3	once	ASSLGATMQY
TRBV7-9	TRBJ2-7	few	ASSPALGDYEQY
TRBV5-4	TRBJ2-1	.	ASSSGLAGYEQF
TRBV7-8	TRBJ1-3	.	ASSLLWVSGNTIY
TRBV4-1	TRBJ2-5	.	ASSQVDRPQETQY
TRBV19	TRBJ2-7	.	ASSIGGFGPPEGEY
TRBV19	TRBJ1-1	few	ASIRQGASTEAF
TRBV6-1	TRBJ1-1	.	ASSEFPTGDVEAF
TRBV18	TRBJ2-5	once	ASSPPYGEPQETQY
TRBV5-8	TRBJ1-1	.	ASSLVWGEAF